Detailed here is one TCR beta chain. This sample was taken from a study of T cells expressing NK-cell markers. Across the study: It was sorted CD3+CD56+NKG2C+, CD3+CD56+NKG2C- and CD3+CD56-NKG2C+ T cells that supplied the TCR beta repertoires.

As the method of synthesis, 5'RACE template switching with UMIs yielded TCR beta cDNA. TCRdb reprocessed the 5' RACE reads and reports one entry per CDR3 protein, with no DNA. This sample's clone table lists roughly 350,000 distinct CDR3 sequences. This sequence originates from a man aged 18 to 69 in good health. Sequenced: blood T cells: a sorted CD56 or NKG2C T cell subset, CD4+ or CD8+ T cells, or bulk PBMC T cells (not recorded which).

The chain's CDR3 is CASSLEGTFSFWRDEKLFF. The rearrangement uses TRBV5-6 and TRBJ1-4; TCRdb lists TRBD1, though no DNA is available to test this call. This CDR3 comprises 19 residues. Germline CDR1 is SGHDT and CDR2 is YYEEEE.